The present TCR beta chain was sequenced within a study of human thymus T cells. Germline CDR1 and CDR2: MNHNY and SVGAGI (reference sequence). V lost 6 bases and J lost 4, with 10 bases in between. CDR3 length equals 13 residues. Measured with immunoSEQ multiplex PCR; TCRdb has only the in-frame clones, and not every one. Of around 44,000 clones listed, 94% were seen once; the top ten hold roughly 0.12%. The sequence was collected from a boy less than two years old with a congenital heart defect but otherwise immunologically healthy. The chain recombines TRBV6-6 with TRBJ1-3, with D tentatively TRBD1 (5 bases). Sequencing was performed on blood. CDR3 DNA: TGTGCCAGCAGGGAGGGGACCGGAAACACCATATATTTT. It yields the protein CASREGTGNTIYF.